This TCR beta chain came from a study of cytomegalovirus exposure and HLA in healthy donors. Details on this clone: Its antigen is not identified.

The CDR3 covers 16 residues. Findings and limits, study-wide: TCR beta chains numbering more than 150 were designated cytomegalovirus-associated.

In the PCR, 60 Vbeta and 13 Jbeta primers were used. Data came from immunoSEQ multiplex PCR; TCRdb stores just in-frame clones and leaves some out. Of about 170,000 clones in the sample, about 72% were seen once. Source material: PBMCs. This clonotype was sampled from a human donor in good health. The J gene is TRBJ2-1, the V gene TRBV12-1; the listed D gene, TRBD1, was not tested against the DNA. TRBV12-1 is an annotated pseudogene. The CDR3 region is CASSPNDRSSYNEQFF. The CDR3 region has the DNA TGTGCCAGCAGCCCAAACGACAGGAGCTCCTACAATGAGCAGTTCTTC.